Below, 17 T cell receptor beta chains from the same sample are listed, as sequenced in a study of OX40 agonist ivuxolimab in advanced cancers. Sequenced by immunoSEQ multiplex PCR; TCRdb stores in-frame clones only, minus some. The sample has 60,000 or so clones, almost 95% seen once; the top ten hold around 20%. This specimen was CD4+ or CD8+ T cells sorted from blood, taken in a trial of the OX40 agonist ivuxolimab. The receptors were sampled from an adult with an advanced solid tumor such as melanoma, head and neck, liver or kidney cancer.

The chain joins TRBV19 to TRBJ2-7; possibly TRBD2 for D (6 bases). CDR1 is LNHDA, CDR2 SQIVND, per germline (reference sequence). This CDR3 is 13 amino acids long. The germline V and J ends were trimmed by 5 bases and 1 base, with 9 bases remaining between them. The CDR3 bases are TGTGCCAGTAGTGCCGGGAGATCCTACGAGCAGTACTTC. Amino acids: CASSAGRSYEQYF.

V is TRBV6-5 and J is TRBJ2-4; 10 bases are shared with TRBD2. Germline V gene data show CDR1 as MNHEY and CDR2 as SVGAGI. The V and J ends lost 6 bases and 6 bases, in that order; junction bases with no gene match: 8. The CDR3 runs to 15 residues. The CDR3 sequence: CASSVSAGGLNIQYF. For the CDR3, the DNA is TGTGCCAGCAGCGTATCAGCGGGAGGGTTAAACATTCAGTACTTC.

V and J are TRBV10-3 and TRBJ1-2; D is ambiguous. Deletions cut 0 bases from V and 8 bases from J, with 13 bases between. Germline V gene sequence: CDR1 ENHRY, CDR2 SYGVKD. This CDR3 is built from 14 residues. The CDR3 DNA reads TGTGCCATCAGTGAGTCGGGAGCTGCGCAGGGCTACACCTTC. This translates into CAISESGAAQGYTF.

CDR3 amino acids: CASSSRSIYGYTF. The CDR3 bases are TGTGCCAGCTCATCTCGATCCATCTATGGCTACACCTTC. V and J are TRBV18 and TRBJ1-2; D remains unclear. Looked up from germline, CDR1 is KGHSH and CDR2 is LQKENI. This CDR3 contains 13 residues. Trimming cost V 5 bases and J 4 bases, with 11 bases left between them.

The DNA of the CDR3 is TGTGCCAGCAGCTTAGGTTATTTTGAGCAGTTCTTC. Translated, it gives CASSLGYFEQFF. The J gene is TRBJ2-1, the V gene TRBV11-2; D remains unclear. Trimming removed 1 base from V and 9 bases from J, with 7 bases in between. Looked up from germline, CDR1 is SGHAT and CDR2 is FQNNGV. CDR3 size: 12 residues.

V and J are TRBV11-2 and TRBJ2-7; 8 bases align to TRBD1. From germline, CDR1 is SGHAT and CDR2 FQNNGV. The CDR3 extends over 13 amino acids. V dropped 0 bases and J dropped 6; count of bases not matched to a gene: 1. The CDR3 coding sequence is TGTGCCAGCAGCTTAGAGGGGACAGGCGAGCAGTACTTC. It codes for CASSLEGTGEQYF.

This chain connects TRBV27 to TRBJ2-5; D uncertain. The CDR3 contains 11 residues. With 4 bases removed from V and 3 bases from J, the gap between germline ends came to 3 bases. The germline V gene has CDR1 MNHEY and CDR2 SMNVEV (reference sequence). The CDR3 DNA follows: TGTGCCAGCAGTTCTAAAGAGACCCAGTACTTC. Its translation is CASSSKETQYF.

In this sample, this clone turned up a few times. The genes are TRBV6-6 and TRBJ2-7; no clear D gene. The germline V gene encodes CDR1 MNHNY and CDR2 SVGAGI (reference sequence). The CDR3 sequence is 14 residues long. The ends were cut back, 3 bases at V and 5 bases at J, with 14 bases in the middle. In DNA form, the CDR3 reads TGTGCCAGCAGTTATAAAGGGATGAACGACGAGCAGTACTTC. This sequence encodes CASSYKGMNDEQYF.

With respect to this clone: At the DNA level, this CDR3 is encoded by other sequences in the same sample as well. The chain recombines TRBV9 with TRBJ2-3, with D uncertain. CDR3 size: 12 residues. The V end lost 2 bases, the J end lost 5 bases, and 6 bases lay between the germline ends. Germline-derived CDR1 and CDR2 are SGDLS and YYNGEE. The CDR3 coding sequence is TGTGCCAGCAGCGTTGGCCGAGATACGCAGTATTTT. Translated: CASSVGRDTQYF. The whole variable domain, remainder taken from reference TRBV9 and TRBJ2-3, is DSGVTQTPKHLITATGQRVTLRCSPRSGDLSVYWYQQSLDQGLQFLIQYYNGEERAKGNILERFSAQQFPDLHSELNLSSLELGDSALYFCASSVGRDTQYFGPGTRLTVL.

V is TRBV7-8 and J is TRBJ2-1; 7 bases match TRBD1. V dropped 2 bases and J dropped 7; count of bases not matched to a gene: 8. Germline V gene lookup returns CDR1 SGHVS and CDR2 FQNEAQ. This CDR3 comprises 15 residues. Written as DNA, the CDR3 is TGTGCCAGCAGCTTATATACAGGGGCGGAGAATGAGCAGTTCTTC. Protein sequence: CASSLYTGAENEQFF.

This chain joins TRBV5-1 and TRBJ2-1; 7 bases align to TRBD2. Germline CDR1 SGHRS, CDR2 YFSETQ. CDR3 length: 16 residues. The junction had 11 bases not matched to a gene; V was cut back by 1 base and J by 7 bases. CDR3 protein: CASSLWLAVSVNEQFF. CDR3 coding DNA: TGCGCCAGCAGCTTGTGGCTAGCGGTGTCTGTAAATGAGCAGTTCTTC.

The V call is TRBV13, the J call TRBJ2-2; tentatively, D is TRBD2 (5 bases). V was shortened by 2 bases and J by 7 bases, with 14 bases between the two germline ends. CDR3 length: 15 amino acids. CDR1 PRHDT and CDR2 FYEKMQ come from the germline V gene (reference sequence). The CDR3 DNA reads TGTGCCAGCAGCTTAAGAGGGCTAGCTAGCGGGGAGCTGTTTTTT. Translation gives CASSLRGLASGELFF.

V is TRBV5-4 and J is TRBJ2-2, with D perhaps matching TRBD1 or TRBD2 (5 bases each). V lost 0 bases to trimming and J lost 4 bases, with 7 bases between them. CDR1 and CDR2 (germline): SGHNT, YYREEE (reference sequence). The CDR3 has 14 residues. CDR3 region: CASSLGGSTGELFF. The CDR3 coding sequence is TGTGCCAGCAGCTTGGGGGGGTCCACCGGGGAGCTGTTTTTT.

This clone has just one count. The chain employs TRBV6-5 and TRBJ2-5; D perhaps matches TRBD1 (6 bases). Germline V CDR1 and CDR2: MNHEY, SVGAGI. CDR3 length: 15 residues. Trimming removed 1 base from V and 1 base from J, with 10 bases in between. The chain's CDR3 is CASSYFRGGQETQYF. For the CDR3, the DNA is TGTGCCAGCAGTTACTTCAGGGGTGGCCAAGAGACCCAGTACTTC.

The chain is built from TRBV29-1 and TRBJ2-3, with a weak D call TRBD2 (6 bases). Per germline, CDR1 SQVTM and CDR2 ANQGSEA. The CDR3 covers 13 residues. The V gene lost 7 bases and the J gene lost 5 bases, with 16 bases spanning the gap. Here the CDR3 reads CSAEEGAGDTQYF. Here the CDR3 DNA reads TGCAGCGCGGAGGAGGGCGCGGGAGATACGCAGTATTTT.

CDR3: CASSFGKSYEQYF. DNA for the CDR3: TGTGCCAGCAGCTTTGGAAAGAGCTACGAGCAGTACTTC. V gene TRBV5-4 combines with J gene TRBJ2-7; no reliable D call. CDR3 length equals 13 residues. Trimming stripped 2 bases from V and 3 bases from J, with 9 bases between. Germline assignment: CDR1 SGHNT and CDR2 YYREEE (reference sequence). The whole variable domain, filled in from reference TRBV5-4 and TRBJ2-7, reads ETGVTQSPTHLIKTRGQQVTLRCSSQSGHNTVSWYQQALGQGPQFIFQYYREEENGRGNFPPRFSGLQFPNYSSELNVNALELDDSALYLCASSFGKSYEQYFGPGTRLTVT.

This chain connects TRBV9 to TRBJ2-3; 14 nucleotides match TRBD2. Losses at the gene ends were 3 bases for V and 4 bases for J; bases not matched to a gene: 7. The CDR3 consists of 17 residues. Germline V gene lookup returns CDR1 SGDLS and CDR2 YYNGEE. CDR3 coding DNA: TGTGCCAGCAGCGCCAAGGCGGGACTAGCGGGGGCAGATACGCAGTATTTT. Translation: CASSAKAGLAGADTQYF.